This T cell receptor (beta chain) derives from a study of Ad26.COV2.S vaccination and SARS-CoV-2 variants. Study-wide points: Vaccine and placebo groups showed comparable non-spike TCR breadth. The study found higher spike-specific TCR breadth in vaccine than placebo recipients.

Germline assignment: CDR1 LGHNA and CDR2 YSLEER. The CDR3 sequence is 15 residues long. Deletions cut 1 base from V and 4 bases from J, with 14 bases between. Here immunoSEQ multiplex PCR was the method, and the copy in TCRdb shows in-frame clones only, minus some. The table lists about 440,000 clones, 70% to 90% of them singletons. The treatment here: roughly 20 received Ad26.COV2.S at low or high dose, single or two shots; a few received placebo; per-sample allocation not given. Vaccine and placebo recipients were sampled on day 63 after the first injection. A remark on this clone: Its antigen remains unidentified.

The chain recombines TRBV4-3 with TRBJ2-7; no definite D call. The starting material was peripheral blood, obtained in a trial of Ad26.COV2.S vaccine versus placebo. This TCR derives from a person aged 18-65 years who received the Ad26.COV2.S COVID-19 vaccine or a placebo. CDR3 DNA: TGCGCCAGCAGCCAAGCGACCACTACCACATACGAGCAGTACTTC. It encodes CASSQATTTTYEQYF.